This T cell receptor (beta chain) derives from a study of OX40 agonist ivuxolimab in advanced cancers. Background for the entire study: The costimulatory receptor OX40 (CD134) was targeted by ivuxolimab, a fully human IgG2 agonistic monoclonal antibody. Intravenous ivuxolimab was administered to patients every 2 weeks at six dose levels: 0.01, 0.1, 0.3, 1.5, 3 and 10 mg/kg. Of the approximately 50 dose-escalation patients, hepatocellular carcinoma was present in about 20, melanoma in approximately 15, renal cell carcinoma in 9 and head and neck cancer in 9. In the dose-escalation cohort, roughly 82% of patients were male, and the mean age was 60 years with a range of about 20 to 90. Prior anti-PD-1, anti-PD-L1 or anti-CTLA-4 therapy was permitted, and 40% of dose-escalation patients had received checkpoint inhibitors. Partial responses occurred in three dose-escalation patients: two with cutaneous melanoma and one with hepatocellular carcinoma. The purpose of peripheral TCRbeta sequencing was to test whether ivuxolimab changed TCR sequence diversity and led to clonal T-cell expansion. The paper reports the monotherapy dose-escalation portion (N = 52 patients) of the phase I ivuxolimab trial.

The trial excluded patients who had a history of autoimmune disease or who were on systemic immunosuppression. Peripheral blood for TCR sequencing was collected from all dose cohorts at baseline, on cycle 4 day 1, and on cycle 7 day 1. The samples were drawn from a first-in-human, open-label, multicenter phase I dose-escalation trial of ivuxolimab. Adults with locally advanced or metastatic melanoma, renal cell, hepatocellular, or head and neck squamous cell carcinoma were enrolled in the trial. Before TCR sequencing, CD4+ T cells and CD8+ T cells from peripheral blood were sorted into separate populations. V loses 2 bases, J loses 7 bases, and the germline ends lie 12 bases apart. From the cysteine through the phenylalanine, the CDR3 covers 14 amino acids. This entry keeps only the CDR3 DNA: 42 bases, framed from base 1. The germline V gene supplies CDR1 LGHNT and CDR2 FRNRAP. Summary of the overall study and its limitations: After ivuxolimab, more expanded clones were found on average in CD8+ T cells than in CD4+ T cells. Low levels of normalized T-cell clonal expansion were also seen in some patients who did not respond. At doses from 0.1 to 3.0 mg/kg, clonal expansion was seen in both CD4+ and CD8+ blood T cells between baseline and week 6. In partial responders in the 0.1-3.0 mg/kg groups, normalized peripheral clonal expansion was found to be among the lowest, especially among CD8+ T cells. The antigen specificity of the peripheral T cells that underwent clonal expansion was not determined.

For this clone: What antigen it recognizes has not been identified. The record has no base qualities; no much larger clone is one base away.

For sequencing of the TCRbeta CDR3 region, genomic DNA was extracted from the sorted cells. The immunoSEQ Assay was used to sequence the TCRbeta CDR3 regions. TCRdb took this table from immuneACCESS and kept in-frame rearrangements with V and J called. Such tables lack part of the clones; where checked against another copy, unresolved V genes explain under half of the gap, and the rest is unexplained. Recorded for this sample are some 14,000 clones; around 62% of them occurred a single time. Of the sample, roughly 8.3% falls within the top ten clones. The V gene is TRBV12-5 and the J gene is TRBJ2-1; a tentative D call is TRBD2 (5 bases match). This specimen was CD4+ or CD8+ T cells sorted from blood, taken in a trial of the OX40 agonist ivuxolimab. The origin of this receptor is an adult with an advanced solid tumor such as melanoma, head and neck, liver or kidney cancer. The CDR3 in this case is CASGLTSTGNEQFF. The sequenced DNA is TGTGCTAGTGGTTTGACCTCGACGGGAAATGAGCAGTTCTTC.